This T cell receptor beta chain was identified in a study of T cells expressing NK-cell markers. Background on the study: There were seven HCMV-seropositive donors and one seronegative donor among the eight sequenced. General study results and limits: Where a handful of donors were concerned, these clonotypes also led the CD3+CD56-NKG2C+ fraction.

Germline values: CDR1 DFQATT, CDR2 SNEGSKA (reference sequence). This CDR3 is built from 16 residues. From its re-call of the 5' RACE reads, TCRdb lists each CDR3 protein once, without DNA. This table holds about 150,000 distinct CDR3 sequences. Points on this clonotype: The antigen is not known.

Sequenced material: blood T cells: a sorted CD56 or NKG2C T cell subset, CD4+ or CD8+ T cells, or bulk PBMC T cells (not recorded which). This TCR was sampled from a woman between 50 and 59 years old in good health. The chain carries TRBV20-1 and TRBJ2-1; TCRdb names TRBD1, which stays unverified in the absence of DNA. CDR3 loop: CSARDGVLGGRNEQFF.